The clone carrying this TCR beta chain has a single count. At one boundary the junction diverges from the germline segment, which might be a read error. This sample is drawn from a study of T cell repertoires in cytomegalovirus infection. Germline V gives CDR1 LNHDA, CDR2 SQIVND (reference sequence). This CDR3 has 16 residues. TCRdb used MiXCR to reprocess the reads, holding one entry per CDR3 protein. The sample has about 740,000 distinct CDR3 sequences, approximately 40% seen once. The sample taken for sequencing was PBMCs. This chain uses TRBV19 with TRBJ1-1; D is ambiguous. The sequence was collected from a human donor in good health (CMV status not recorded). Some clones in this sample may be carry-over from other donors' samples. CDR3 DNA: TGTGCCAGTAGTATATCCGCGAGATCCCAGAACACTGATGCTTTCTTT. It codes for CASSISARSQNTDAFF.